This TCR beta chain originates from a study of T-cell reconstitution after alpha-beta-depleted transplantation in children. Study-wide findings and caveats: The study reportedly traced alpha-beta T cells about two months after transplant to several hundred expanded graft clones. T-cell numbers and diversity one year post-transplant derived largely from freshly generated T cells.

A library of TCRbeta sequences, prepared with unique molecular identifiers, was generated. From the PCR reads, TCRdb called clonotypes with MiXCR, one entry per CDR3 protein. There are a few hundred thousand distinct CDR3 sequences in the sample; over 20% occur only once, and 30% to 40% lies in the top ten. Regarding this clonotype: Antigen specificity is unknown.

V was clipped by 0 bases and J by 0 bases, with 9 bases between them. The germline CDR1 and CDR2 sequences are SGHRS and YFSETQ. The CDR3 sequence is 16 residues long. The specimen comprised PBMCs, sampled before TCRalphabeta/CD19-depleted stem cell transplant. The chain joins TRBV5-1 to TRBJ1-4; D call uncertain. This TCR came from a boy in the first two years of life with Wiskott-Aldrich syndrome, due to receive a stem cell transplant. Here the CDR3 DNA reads TGCGCCAGCAGCTTGGCCTCATATGCAACTAATGAAAAACTGTTTTTT. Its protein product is CASSLASYATNEKLFF.